The next 25 T cell receptor beta chains were all read from a single sample in a study of neoadjuvant anti-PD-1 for oral cavity cancer. Method: immunoSEQ multiplex PCR; TCRdb's copy keeps in-frame clones and lacks some. Of roughly 13,000 clones listed, roughly two thirds are singletons. Time point specified: after neoadjuvant nivolumab, at surgical resection. Specimen: PBMCs, collected after nivolumab (anti-PD-1) treatment. Receptor source: a person aged 35 to 85 with oral cavity squamous cell carcinoma.

The chain joins TRBV6-5 to TRBJ2-7; no clear D gene. The ends were cut back, 0 bases at V and 3 bases at J, with 12 bases in the middle. Germline CDR1 MNHEY, CDR2 SVGAGI. This CDR3 spans 15 amino acids. In DNA form, the CDR3 reads TGTGCCAGCAGTTACTCGTATGAGCACAACTACGAGCAGTACTTC. It yields the protein CASSYSYEHNYEQYF.

CDR3 DNA sequence: TGCAGTGCGGGGTCAACTGGCTACACCTTC. Translation gives CSAGSTGYTF. The chain joins TRBV20-1 to TRBJ1-2; D is unclear. Between the trimmed V and J ends, which lost 6 bases and 7 bases, there was a span of 9 bases. CDR3 length: 10 residues. CDR1 and CDR2 (germline): DFQATT, SNEGSKA (reference sequence).

The CDR3 loop is CASQGGSGSINEQFF. The DNA of the CDR3 is TGTGCCAGCCAAGGAGGTAGCGGGAGTATCAATGAGCAGTTCTTC. The chain has TRBV6-5 and TRBJ2-1; the match to TRBD2 covers 9 bases. This CDR3 is 15 amino acids long. Germline V gene sequence: CDR1 MNHEY, CDR2 SVGAGI. Trimming at V came to 8 bases and at J to 6 bases, leaving 11 bases not matched to a gene.

The V gene is TRBV25-1, the J gene TRBJ2-1; the match to TRBD2 covers 10 bases. V was clipped by 5 bases and J by 4 bases; unmatched bases: 8. Germline CDR1 MGHDK, CDR2 SYGVNS. The CDR3 contains 16 residues. CDR3 DNA sequence: TGTGCCAGCAGTCACATATCTAGCGGGGGATACAATGAGCAGTTCTTC. Residues: CASSHISSGGYNEQFF.

This clone has only a few counts. V and J are TRBV9 and TRBJ2-1; D ambiguous. V was clipped by 3 bases and J by 0 bases, with 4 bases between them. The CDR3 consists of 13 residues. Looked up from germline, CDR1 is SGDLS and CDR2 is YYNGEE. This CDR3 is CASSESSYNEQFF. CDR3 sequence (DNA): TGTGCCAGCAGCGAGAGCTCCTACAATGAGCAGTTCTTC.

The chain uses TRBV9 and TRBJ2-7; tentatively, D is TRBD2 (6 bases). The length of the CDR3 is 16 residues. Looked up from germline, CDR1 is SGDLS and CDR2 is YYNGEE. V lost 0 bases and J 2 bases, leaving 15 bases between the germline ends. The CDR3 loop reads CASSVEGLANAYEQYF. The CDR3, as DNA: TGTGCCAGCAGCGTAGAGGGGCTAGCGAACGCCTACGAGCAGTACTTC.

The V call is TRBV30, the J call TRBJ2-7, with D perhaps assigned TRBD1 or TRBD2 (6 bases each). V gave up 0 bases and J gave up 6 bases, with 9 bases separating them. CDR3 size: 12 residues. CDR1 and CDR2 from the germline V gene are GTSNPN and SVGIG (reference sequence). This chain's CDR3 is CAWSVRGLEQYF. The CDR3 DNA is TGTGCCTGGAGTGTACGGGGGCTCGAGCAGTACTTC.

The sample holds a few counts of this clone. The V and J genes are TRBV18 and TRBJ1-4, with D maybe TRBD1 (5 bases). Germline V gene lookup returns CDR1 KGHSH and CDR2 LQKENI. The CDR3 extends over 15 amino acids. V dropped 0 bases and J dropped 3 bases, with 8 bases sitting between them. The CDR3 here is CASSPPGEPNEKLFF. CDR3 nucleotides: TGTGCCAGCTCACCACCGGGGGAACCTAATGAAAAACTGTTTTTT.

The chain joins TRBV5-1 to TRBJ2-1; TRBD2 matches 7 bases. The junction had 13 bases not matched to a gene; V was cut back by 4 bases and J by 9 bases. CDR1 and CDR2 from the germline V gene are SGHRS and YFSETQ. The CDR3 runs to 15 residues. The CDR3 DNA reads as TGCGCCAGCAGCGGCGGGAGTCAGGTTACGCGTGAGCAGTTCTTC. Its translation: CASSGGSQVTREQFF.

The J gene is TRBJ1-3, the V gene TRBV19; the match to TRBD1 covers 8 bases. V was pared by 7 bases and J by 3 bases, with 8 bases of the junction left unmatched. This CDR3 is 15 amino acids long. Germline V lookup: CDR1 LNHDA, CDR2 SQIVND (reference sequence). As DNA, the CDR3 is TGTGCCAGTACCAGAGACAGGGGAGGTGGAAACACCATATATTTT. Protein sequence: CASTRDRGGGNTIYF.

In its sample, this clone was seen a few times. V gene TRBV21-1 combines with J gene TRBJ2-3; TRBD1 is taken as the D call from the table, unchecked against the DNA. TRBV21-1 corresponds to a pseudogene. The CDR3 has 18 residues. CDR3 amino acids: CASMLGQGKSTSTDTQYF. CDR3 sequence (DNA): TGTGCCAGCATGCTGGGACAGGGGAAGAGTACTAGCACAGATACGCAGTATTTT.

This chain connects TRBV4-2 to TRBJ1-4; D remains ambiguous. The CDR3 runs to 16 residues. V shed 3 bases and J shed 0 bases, with 11 bases lying between them. The germline CDR1 and CDR2 sequences are LGHNA and YNFKEQ. The CDR3 DNA is TGTGCCAGCAGCCAGGAGAAGGCTGCAACTAATGAAAAACTGTTTTTT. Its translation is CASSQEKAATNEKLFF.

This clone has only one observation. The chain is built from TRBV19 and TRBJ1-1; the match to TRBD1 covers 8 bases. V shed 11 bases and J 1 base; nucleotides not matched to a gene: 12. Germline CDR1 LNHDA, CDR2 SQIVND (reference sequence). This CDR3 comprises 15 residues. DNA of the CDR3: TGTGCCGCCTCACAGGGGGGGAGCGGGAACACTGAAGCTTTCTTT. It encodes CAASQGGSGNTEAFF.

V usage is TRBV6-4 and J usage is TRBJ2-2, with 10 nucleotides matching TRBD2. J gave up 3 bases and V 8 bases, and 3 bases lay outside the gene matches. Germline V gene sequence: CDR1 MRHNA, CDR2 SNTAGT. The CDR3 runs to 14 residues. CDR3 loop: CASALAGDTGELFF. CDR3 sequence (DNA): TGTGCCAGCGCGCTAGCGGGAGACACCGGGGAGCTGTTTTTT.

The chain joins TRBV6-6 to TRBJ2-7, with no clear D. Trimming cost V 6 bases and J 2 bases, with 8 bases left between them. CDR1 is MNHNY, CDR2 SVGAGI, per germline (reference sequence). The length of the CDR3 is 12 residues. The CDR3 nucleotides are TGTGCCAGCAGGCCAGGACCCTACGAGCAGTACTTC. It specifies CASRPGPYEQYF.

The V and J genes are TRBV4-2 and TRBJ2-7; possible D gene TRBD1, 6 bases. Germline lookup yields CDR1 LGHNA and CDR2 YNFKEQ. The CDR3 totals 16 residues. Trimming cost V 0 bases and J 1 base, with 13 bases left between them. CDR3 protein: CASSQEGPGESYEQYF. CDR3 in DNA: TGTGCCAGCAGCCAAGAGGGCCCAGGGGAGTCCTACGAGCAGTACTTC.

Only one count was recorded for this clone. The rearrangement joins TRBV7-9 to TRBJ2-7; TRBD1 might be the D (6 bases). The length of the CDR3 is 15 residues. Between the trimmed V and J ends, which lost 5 bases and 2 bases, there was a span of 16 bases. The germline CDR1 and CDR2 sequences are SEHNR and FQNEAQ (reference sequence). The CDR3 DNA reads as TGTGCCAGCAGCCAAGGGGACACCGGGCCCTACGAGCAGTACTTC. Residues: CASSQGDTGPYEQYF.

The sample holds a few counts of this clone. The genes are TRBV5-1 and TRBJ1-1; D is ambiguous. The germline CDR1 and CDR2 sequences are SGHRS and YFSETQ. Trimming shortened V by 1 base and J by 1 base, and 5 bases separated the two germline ends. The CDR3 covers 13 residues. This CDR3 reads CASSLSKNTEAFF. CDR3 coding DNA: TGCGCCAGCAGCTTGAGTAAGAACACTGAAGCTTTCTTT.

This clone occurred a few times. V gene TRBV7-2 combines with J gene TRBJ2-1; 11 nucleotides line up with TRBD2. Germline trimming cut 0 bases from V and 0 bases from J; bases unmatched to any gene: 13. The CDR3 is 21 amino acids. Germline V gives CDR1 SGHTA, CDR2 FQGNSA. CDR3 in DNA: TGTGCCAGCAGCTTAGCGGCCCCAACTAGCGGGAGTGGGAGCTCCTACAATGAGCAGTTCTTC. Protein product: CASSLAAPTSGSGSSYNEQFF.

This clone has more than one count but fewer than ten. The chain employs TRBV5-1 and TRBJ2-1; perhaps TRBD1 as D (6 bases). From germline, CDR1 is SGHRS and CDR2 YFSETQ. The CDR3 sequence is 18 residues long. The V end was cut by 4 bases, the J end by 7 bases, with 27 bases between. DNA of the CDR3: TGCGCCAGCAGCCGAACCCAGGGGCAGGTGGGAGAAAGGAATGAGCAGTTCTTC. Translation gives CASSRTQGQVGERNEQFF.

The chain combines TRBV6-9 with TRBJ1-4, with a weak D call TRBD1 (5 bases). The CDR3 totals 14 residues. Deletions cut 4 bases from V and 3 bases from J, with 9 bases between. Germline values: CDR1 MNHGY, CDR2 SVAAGI. In nucleotides, the CDR3 is TGTGCCAGCAGTTGGAGGGACCCTAATGAAAAACTGTTTTTT. This gives the protein CASSWRDPNEKLFF.

This clone has more than one count but fewer than ten. This chain joins TRBV6-5 and TRBJ1-2; D might be TRBD1 (5 bases). The germline CDR1 and CDR2 sequences are MNHEY and SVGAGI. V dropped 2 bases and J dropped 8 bases, with 15 bases sitting between them. The CDR3 covers 14 residues. This chain's CDR3 is CASSYQRRGGGYTF. DNA of the CDR3: TGTGCCAGCAGTTACCAGCGAAGGGGTGGCGGCTACACCTTC.

The chain employs TRBV25-1 and TRBJ1-4; 7 nucleotides line up with TRBD1. The junction had 9 bases not matched to a gene; V was cut back by 4 bases and J by 4 bases. CDR3 length equals 16 residues. Germline CDR1 and CDR2: MGHDK and SYGVNS. The CDR3 DNA is TGTGCCAGCAGTGGCCCTGGACAGGCTCGTAATGAAAAACTGTTTTTT. The encoded protein is CASSGPGQARNEKLFF.

This chain links TRBV20-1 with TRBJ2-7, with D unclear. Looked up from germline, CDR1 is DFQATT and CDR2 is SNEGSKA (reference sequence). The V and J ends lost 3 bases and 7 bases respectively, with 10 bases between them. This CDR3 contains 11 residues. The CDR3 DNA is TGCAGTGCTAGCCCCTTATCAGAGCAGTACTTC. Amino acids: CSASPLSEQYF.

The J gene is TRBJ2-7, the V gene TRBV4-1; 7 nucleotides match TRBD2. Germline assignment: CDR1 MGHRA and CDR2 YSYEKL. The CDR3 is 14 residues long. With V trimmed by 4 bases and J by 5 bases, 8 bases remained unmatched. The chain's CDR3 is CASSLGGRTNEQYF. CDR3 nucleotide sequence: TGCGCCAGCAGCCTGGGGGGGAGAACTAACGAGCAGTACTTC.